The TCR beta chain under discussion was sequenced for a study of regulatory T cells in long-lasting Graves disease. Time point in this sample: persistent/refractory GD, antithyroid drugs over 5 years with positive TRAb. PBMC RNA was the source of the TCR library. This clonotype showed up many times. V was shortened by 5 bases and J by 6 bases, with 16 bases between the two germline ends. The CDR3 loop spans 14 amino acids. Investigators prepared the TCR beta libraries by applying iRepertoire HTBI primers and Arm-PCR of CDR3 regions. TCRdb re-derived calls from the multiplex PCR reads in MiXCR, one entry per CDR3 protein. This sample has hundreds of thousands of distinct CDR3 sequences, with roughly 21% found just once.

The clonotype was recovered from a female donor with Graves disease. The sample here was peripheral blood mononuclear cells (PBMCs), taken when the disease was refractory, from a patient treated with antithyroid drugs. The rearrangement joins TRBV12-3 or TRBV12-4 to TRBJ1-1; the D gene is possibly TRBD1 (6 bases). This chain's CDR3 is CASSPHRASAEAFF. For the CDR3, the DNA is TGTGCCAGCAGTCCCCACAGGGCAAGCGCTGAAGCTTTCTTT.